These 30 T cell receptor beta chains were all obtained from the same sample, sequenced in a study of Tregs in tolerant kidney transplant recipients. Related graft donors supplied nonmyeloablative bone marrow transplants, and mixed chimerism was transient. The assay was immunoSEQ multiplex PCR, and TCRdb's table has in-frame clones only and misses some. Its listing shows under 30,000 clones. Sequencing was performed on CD4+ T cells from blood (PBMCs), taken 6 months after the transplant. The receptors shown here come from a human patient who received a combined kidney and bone marrow transplant. Some T cells may be provided by the graft donor.

Concerning this clone itself: Read coverage stops 3 residues before the CDR3 terminus; the germline J gene supplies the remainder. The chain joins TRBV6-2 or TRBV6-3 to TRBJ2-1; maybe TRBD2 (6 bases). The germline V gene has CDR1 MNHEY and CDR2 SVGEGT. V lost 0 bases and J 6 bases, leaving 12 bases between the germline ends. CDR3 length: 15 amino acids. Partial CDR3 DNA: TGTGCCAGCAGTTACTCGGTTAGCGGTTCCAATGAG. Encoded protein: CASSYSVSGSNE. The entire CDR3 is CASSYSVSGSNEQFF.

As for this clone: With the read ending 3 residues before the CDR3 end, the germline J gene is used to fill in that end. This chain links TRBV19 with TRBJ1-1, with 7 bases that match TRBD1. V lost 4 bases to trimming and J lost 0 bases; unmatched junction nucleotides: 5. Per germline, CDR1 LNHDA and CDR2 SQIVND (reference sequence). The CDR3 has 15 residues. The CDR3 loop is CASSTGQAMNTEAFF. The covered CDR3 bases are TGTGCCAGTAGTACAGGACAGGCTATGAACACTGAA.

Concerning this clone itself: The CDR3 end lies 3 residues beyond the end of the read and is filled in from the germline J gene. The rearrangement links TRBV20-1 to TRBJ2-5; D perhaps matches TRBD1 (6 bases). Germline-derived CDR1 and CDR2 are DFQATT and SNEGSKA (reference sequence). The CDR3 has 12 residues. Partial CDR3 DNA: TGCAGCACAGTCAGGGGAGAAGAGACC. It translates to CSTVRGEET. The whole CDR3 protein reads CSTVRGEETQYF.

As for this clone: Read sequence stops 3 residues before the CDR3 end, and the germline J gene provides the missing end. V is TRBV7-2 and J is TRBJ2-5; 7 nucleotides line up with TRBD1. The ends lost 4 bases at V and 6 bases at J; junction bases unmatched: 5. CDR3 length: 13 amino acids. Germline CDR1 reads SGHTA; CDR2 reads FQGNSA. The part of the CDR3 DNA that was read is TGTGCCAGCAGCTCGAAACAGGGGCAGACC. Its translation: CASSSKQGQT. The full CDR3 protein is CASSSKQGQTQYF.

The CDR3 region is CASSIPGTGSYGYTF. Incomplete CDR3 DNA: TGTGCCAGCAGCATCCCCGGGACAGGGTCCTATGGC. V gene TRBV7-9 combines with J gene TRBJ1-2; 9 bases line up with TRBD1. The read halts 3 residues ahead of the CDR3 end, with the missing end drawn from the germline J gene. Trimming took 5 bases from V and 4 from J; bases not matched to a gene: 8. The CDR3 is 15 residues long. CDR1 and CDR2 (germline): SEHNR, FQNEAQ (reference sequence).

Worth noting for this clone: The read comes to an end 3 residues before the CDR3 does, leaving the germline J gene to fill in the end. This chain links TRBV7-6 with TRBJ2-7, with D possibly TRBD1 on 6 matching bases. V lost 2 bases to trimming and J lost 2 bases, with 10 bases between them. Germline V gives CDR1 SGHVS, CDR2 FNYEAQ. The CDR3 covers 14 residues. The CDR3 is CASSLSPGAYEQYF. CDR3 DNA, as far as it was read: TGTGCCAGCAGCTTATCGCCAGGGGCCTACGAG.

Of note for this clone: Its ends do not fully match the called genes, so a read error is possible. The read comes to an end 3 residues before the CDR3 does, leaving the germline J gene to fill in the end. The rearrangement uses TRBV13 and TRBJ2-6; D is uncertain. Germline lookup yields CDR1 PRHDT and CDR2 FYEKMQ (reference sequence). The CDR3 extends over 15 amino acids. CDR3 bases read: TGTGCCAGCAGCTTATGGGCATCTGAGGCCAACGTC. As protein: CASSLWASEANV. The complete CDR3 sequence is CASSLWASEANVLTF.

A remark on this clone: The CDR3 end lies 3 residues beyond the end of the read and is filled in from the germline J gene. The J gene is TRBJ2-7, the V gene TRBV7-9; D is undetermined. Per germline, CDR1 SEHNR and CDR2 FQNEAQ (reference sequence). The CDR3 contains 11 residues. Trimming took 2 bases from V and 5 from J, leaving 4 bases between them. The covered CDR3 bases are TGTGCCAGCAGCTTATTCGACGAG. It translates to CASSLFDE. The CDR3 in its entirety is CASSLFDEQYF. The full variable domain, with the rest looked up from reference TRBV7-9 and TRBJ2-7, is DTGVSQNPRHKITKRGQNVTFRCDPISEHNRLYWYRQTLGQGPEFLTYFQNEAQLEKSRLLSDRFSAERPKGSFSTLEIQRTEQGDSAMYLCASSLFDEQYFGPGTRLTVT.

Note on this clone: The CDR3 goes on 3 residues after the read ends, and that part is filled in from the germline J gene. This chain links TRBV19 with TRBJ2-3, with 8 bases fitting TRBD2. V lost 0 bases, J lost 6 bases, and 14 bases stayed unmatched. Germline CDR1 and CDR2: LNHDA and SQIVND (reference sequence). The CDR3 loop spans 18 amino acids. CDR3 bases read: TGTGCCAGTAGTATAGATCTTTCGGGGGGGCTCCGAGGGGATACG. Its translation is CASSIDLSGGLRGDT. The whole CDR3 protein is CASSIDLSGGLRGDTQYF.

About this clone itself: Sequencing ends 3 residues short of the CDR3 end; the germline J gene provides the rest. The chain has TRBV19 and TRBJ2-2, with a weak D call TRBD2 (6 bases). The CDR3 is 15 amino acids. Trimming removed 3 bases from V and 4 bases from J, with 12 bases in between. Germline V lookup: CDR1 LNHDA, CDR2 SQIVND (reference sequence). CDR3 DNA, as far as it was read: TGTGCCAGTAGTATTCTTGGAGGGCCCACCGGGGAG. Translation gives CASSILGGPTGE. The CDR3, in full, reads CASSILGGPTGELFF.

Regarding this clone: Read sequence stops 3 residues before the CDR3 end, and the germline J gene provides the missing end. The V call is TRBV6-2 or TRBV6-3, the J call TRBJ2-7, with TRBD2 matching 12 bases. The CDR3 extends over 14 amino acids. The germline V gene has CDR1 MNHEY and CDR2 SVGEGT. The V gene end was trimmed by 6 bases and the J gene end by 4 bases; junction bases not matched to a gene: 4. Partial CDR3 DNA: TGTGCCAGCAGACTAGCGGGAGGCCCTTACGAG. Translation: CASRLAGGPYE. The complete CDR3 protein is CASRLAGGPYEQYF.

Points on this clone: The read finishes 3 residues shy of the CDR3 end, and the germline J gene is used to complete it. The genes are TRBV11-2 and TRBJ2-7; no reliable D call. V shed 7 bases and J shed 4 bases, with 14 bases lying between them. Germline V gene sequence: CDR1 SGHAT, CDR2 FQNNGV. The CDR3 spans 13 residues. The CDR3 is CASTTLTRYEQYF. Partial CDR3 DNA: TGTGCCAGCACCACGCTTACCAGGTACGAG.

Details on this clone: The read comes to an end 3 residues before the CDR3 does, leaving the germline J gene to fill in the end. The chain employs TRBV30 and TRBJ1-3; D ambiguous. The length of the CDR3 is 13 residues. With 5 bases removed from V and 0 bases from J, the gap between germline ends came to 8 bases. Germline CDR1 GTSNPN, CDR2 SVGIG (reference sequence). The CDR3 sequence: CAWEVPSGNTIYF. CDR3 DNA, as far as it was read: TGTGCCTGGGAGGTCCCCTCTGGAAACACC.

About this clone itself: Read coverage stops 3 residues before the CDR3 terminus; the germline J gene supplies the remainder. The chain has TRBV6-1 and TRBJ1-5, with D maybe TRBD1 (6 bases). V gave up 4 bases and J gave up 2 bases, with 15 bases separating them. The CDR3 is 16 residues long. The V gene's germline CDR1 is MNHNS and CDR2 SASEGT. The CDR3 reads CASSARGDRGNQPQHF. The DNA read from the CDR3 is TGTGCCAGCAGTGCCAGGGGCGATAGGGGCAATCAGCCC.

On this clone: The read comes to an end 3 residues before the CDR3 does, leaving the germline J gene to fill in the end. The V and J genes are TRBV7-2 and TRBJ2-7; no firm D call. Germline-derived CDR1 and CDR2 are SGHTA and FQGNSA. The CDR3 loop spans 14 amino acids. V lost 5 bases, J lost 0 bases, and 11 bases lay in between. CDR3 in amino acids: CASSLDWNSYEQYF. The covered CDR3 bases are TGTGCCAGCAGCCTCGACTGGAACTCCTACGAG.

Incomplete CDR3 DNA: TGTGCCAGCAGCTTAATGAACGGTTCACCC. As protein: CASSLMNGSP. The full CDR3 reads CASSLMNGSPLHF. V gene TRBV7-6 combines with J gene TRBJ1-6; no definite D call. The read stops 3 residues short of the end of the CDR3; the missing end is completed from the germline J gene. The CDR3 has 13 residues. CDR1 and CDR2 (germline): SGHVS, FNYEAQ. V dropped 2 bases and J dropped 9 bases, with 8 bases sitting between them.

As concerns this clone: Read data end 3 residues before the CDR3 end; the end is taken from the germline J gene. The rearrangement joins TRBV6-2 or TRBV6-3 to TRBJ2-1; 8 bases match TRBD2. Germline trimming cut 7 bases from V and 3 bases from J; bases unmatched to any gene: 8. Germline V gene sequence: CDR1 MNHEY, CDR2 SVGEGT. CDR3 length equals 15 residues. The CDR3 reads CASKAGGGVYNEQFF. The DNA read from the CDR3 is TGTGCCAGCAAGGCGGGGGGAGGGGTCTACAATGAG.

Worth noting for this clone: The read gets to within 3 residues of the CDR3 end, and the germline J gene fills in the rest. The chain joins TRBV5-6 to TRBJ1-2, with D possibly being TRBD1 (6 bases). V was cut by 5 bases and J by 4 bases, with 15 bases left in between. The CDR3 loop spans 14 amino acids. CDR1 SGHDT and CDR2 YYEEEE come from the germline V gene. The CDR3 bases that were read are TGTGCCAGCAGTACAGGGTCTACAGGCTATGGC. Translated, it gives CASSTGSTGYG. Given in full, the CDR3 is CASSTGSTGYGYTF.

Of note for this clone: The read ends 3 residues shy of where the CDR3 ends; the end is completed using the germline J gene. The chain combines TRBV19 with TRBJ1-1; D is unresolved. V was shortened by 5 bases and J by 1 base, with 8 bases between the two germline ends. The CDR3 has 13 amino acids. Germline V CDR1 and CDR2: LNHDA, SQIVND (reference sequence). The part of the CDR3 DNA that was read is TGTGCCAGTAGTCACGCAGGGAACACTGAA. It codes for CASSHAGNTE. The full CDR3 protein is CASSHAGNTEAFF.

A word on this clone: The DNA ends 3 residues before the CDR3 does, and the rest of the CDR3 is filled in from the germline J gene. V is TRBV5-1 and J is TRBJ1-4, with D tentatively TRBD1 (6 bases). Germline V gene sequence: CDR1 SGHRS, CDR2 YFSETQ. This CDR3 has 18 residues. Deletions cut 4 bases from V and 0 bases from J, with 19 bases between. CDR3 in amino acids: CASSARDTVPSTNEKLFF. CDR3 DNA, as far as it was read: TGCGCCAGCAGCGCCCGGGACACGGTCCCCTCAACTAATGAAAAA.

Concerning this clone itself: The missing CDR3 end, 3 residues past where the read stops, is filled in from the germline J gene. The gene calls are TRBV10-1 and TRBJ2-1; TRBD2 might be the D (5 bases). The length of the CDR3 is 17 residues. V was pared by 0 bases and J by 5 bases, with 17 bases between. Germline V gives CDR1 WNHNN, CDR2 SYGVQD (reference sequence). The CDR3 loop reads CASSESTPVGEDNEQFF. Partial CDR3 DNA: TGCGCCAGCAGTGAGTCGACTCCTGTCGGGGAAGACAATGAG.

Note on this clone: The read stops 3 residues short of the end of the CDR3; the missing end is completed from the germline J gene. V is TRBV5-1 and J is TRBJ2-6, with 7 nucleotides matching TRBD1. The germline gives CDR1 SGHRS, CDR2 YFSETQ. The ends lost 3 bases at V and 0 bases at J; junction bases unmatched: 6. This CDR3 has 17 residues. Here the CDR3 reads CASSSMGQSSGANVLTF. Incomplete CDR3 DNA: TGCGCCAGCAGCTCTATGGGACAGAGCTCTGGGGCCAACGTC. Using reference TRBV5-1 and TRBJ2-6 for the parts outside the CDR3, the full variable domain is KAGVTQTPRYLIKTRGQQVTLSCSPISGHRSVSWYQQTPGQGLQFLFEYFSETQRNKGNFPGRFSGRQFSNSRSEMNVSTLELGDSALYLCASSSMGQSSGANVLTFGAGSRLTVL.

On this clone itself: The read finishes 3 residues shy of the CDR3 end, and the germline J gene is used to complete it. The V and J genes are TRBV7-9 and TRBJ1-6; 7 positions match TRBD1. The junction had 7 bases not matched to a gene; V was cut back by 5 bases and J by 9 bases. Germline V lookup: CDR1 SEHNR, CDR2 FQNEAQ (reference sequence). The CDR3 sequence is 14 residues long. CDR3 residues: CASSPRQGGSPLHF. The sequenced part of the CDR3 DNA is TGTGCCAGCAGCCCACGACAGGGCGGTTCACCC.

CDR3 protein: CASSFSARRAEAFF. The CDR3 DNA, read in part, is TGTGCCAGCAGCTTTAGTGCCAGGAGGGCTGAA. This chain uses TRBV5-6 with TRBJ1-1; D is unresolved. The read ends 3 residues before the CDR3 terminus; that terminus is restored from the germline J gene. Germline loops: CDR1 SGHDT, CDR2 YYEEEE. CDR3 length: 14 residues. Deletions cut 2 bases from V and 6 bases from J, with 14 bases between.

Worth noting for this clone: The read finishes 3 residues shy of the CDR3 end, and the germline J gene is used to complete it. J is TRBJ1-2 and V is TRBV20-1; the D gene is possibly TRBD1 (5 bases). Germline CDR1 reads DFQATT; CDR2 reads SNEGSKA (reference sequence). The CDR3 spans 12 residues. This CDR3 is CSAPDSRIGYTF. The sequenced part of the CDR3 DNA is TGCAGTGCCCCAGACAGTCGTATCGGC.

On this clone itself: The read is 3 residues too short to cover the CDR3 end, so that end is filled in from the germline J gene. V is TRBV11-3 and J is TRBJ2-1, with no clear D. The CDR3 has 9 residues. Germline lookup yields CDR1 SGHNT and CDR2 YENEEA. Trimming left V 6 bases short and J 9 bases short, with 3 bases between. The CDR3 loop reads CASRAEQFF. Incomplete CDR3 DNA: TGTGCCAGCAGGGCTGAG.

Remarks on this clone: The read gets to within 3 residues of the CDR3 end, and the germline J gene fills in the rest. The chain is built from TRBV2 and TRBJ1-4; D uncertain. CDR3 size: 13 residues. Trimming left V 6 bases short and J 6 bases short, with 11 bases between. From germline, CDR1 is SNHLY and CDR2 FYNNEI. The CDR3 here is CASRAGVYEKLFF. The sequenced part of the CDR3 DNA is TGTGCCAGCAGGGCAGGAGTCTATGAAAAA.

Worth noting for this clone: The read stops 3 residues short of the end of the CDR3; the missing end is completed from the germline J gene. The chain has TRBV30 and TRBJ2-7; weak D call: TRBD1 (5 bases). Germline V gene sequence: CDR1 GTSNPN, CDR2 SVGIG (reference sequence). The CDR3 is made up of 14 amino acids. V gave up 2 bases and J gave up 0 bases, with 11 bases separating them. The CDR3 loop is CAWSRGPVSYEQYF. The part of the CDR3 DNA that was read is TGTGCCTGGAGTAGGGGTCCAGTCTCCTACGAG.

Regarding this clone: Sequencing ends 3 residues short of the CDR3 end; the germline J gene provides the rest. The chain links TRBV18 to TRBJ1-2; 12 positions match TRBD1. The CDR3 sequence is 16 residues long. Trimming removed 2 bases from V and 5 bases from J; junction bases left unmatched: 6. Germline V gene sequence: CDR1 KGHSH, CDR2 LQKENI. CDR3 DNA, as far as it was read: TGTGCCAGCTCACCATCGCCGGGACAGGGGGCGTATGGC. Residues: CASSPSPGQGAYG. The CDR3, in full, reads CASSPSPGQGAYGYTF. Complete variable domain (other parts from reference TRBV18 and TRBJ1-2): NAGVMQNPRHLVRRRGQEARLRCSPMKGHSHVYWYRQLPEEGLKFMVYLQKENIIDESGMPKERFSAEFPKEGPSILRIQQVVRGDSAAYFCASSPSPGQGAYGYTFGSGTRLTVV.

To note about this clone: The read terminates 3 residues ahead of where the CDR3 ends, so the germline J gene completes it. The chain employs TRBV19 and TRBJ2-7; 7 bases are a match to TRBD1. Trimming at V came to 5 bases and at J to 0 bases, leaving 7 bases not matched to a gene. CDR1 and CDR2 from the germline V gene are LNHDA and SQIVND (reference sequence). This CDR3 is built from 15 residues. The CDR3 here is CASSPLQGPSYEQYF. The part of the CDR3 DNA that was read is TGTGCCAGTAGTCCTCTACAGGGGCCCTCCTACGAG.